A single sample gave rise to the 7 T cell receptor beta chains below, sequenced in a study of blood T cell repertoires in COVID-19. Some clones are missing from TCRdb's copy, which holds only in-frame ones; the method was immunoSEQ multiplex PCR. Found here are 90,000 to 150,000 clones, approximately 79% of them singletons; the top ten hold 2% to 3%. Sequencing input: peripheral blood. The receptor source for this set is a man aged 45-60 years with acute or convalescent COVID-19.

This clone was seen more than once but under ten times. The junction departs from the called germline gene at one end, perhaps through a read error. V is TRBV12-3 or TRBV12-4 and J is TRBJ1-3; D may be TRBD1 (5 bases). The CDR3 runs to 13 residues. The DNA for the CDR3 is TGTGCGAGCACAGGTAGCTCTGGAAACACCATATATTTT. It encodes CASTGSSGNTIYF.

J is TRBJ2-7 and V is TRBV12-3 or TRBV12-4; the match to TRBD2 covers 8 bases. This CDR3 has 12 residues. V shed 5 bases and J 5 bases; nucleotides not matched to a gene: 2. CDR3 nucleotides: TGTGCCAGCAGTATCGGGGGGGACGAGCAGTACTTC. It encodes CASSIGGDEQYF.

The DNA of the CDR3 is TGTGCCAGCAGCTTAGTGCTAGCGGGAGGGGCAGATACGCAGTATTTT. Translating it yields CASSLVLAGGADTQYF. The chain uses TRBV7-9 and TRBJ2-3; TRBD2 matches 12 bases. Germline CDR1 is SEHNR and CDR2 is FQNEAQ (reference sequence). V dropped 1 base and J dropped 4; count of bases not matched to a gene: 3. The CDR3 has 16 amino acids.

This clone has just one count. The CDR3 DNA sequence: TGTGCCAGCAGCCCGGGTGGGGGCTCCTTGGAGACCCAGTACTTC. Its translation is CASSPGGGSLETQYF. J is TRBJ2-5 and V is TRBV5-5; a possible D gene is TRBD1 (6 bases). The CDR3 runs to 15 residues. V was clipped by 4 bases and J by 5 bases, with 18 bases between them. Germline CDR1 SGHKS, CDR2 YYEKEE (reference sequence).

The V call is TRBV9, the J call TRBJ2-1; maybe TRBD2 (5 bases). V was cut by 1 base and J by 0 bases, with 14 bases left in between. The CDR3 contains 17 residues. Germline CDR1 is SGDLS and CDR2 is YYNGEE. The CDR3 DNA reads TGTGCCAGCAGCGTACCCGCTAGCTTTGGCTCCTACAATGAGCAGTTCTTC. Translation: CASSVPASFGSYNEQFF.

In nucleotides, the CDR3 is TGTGCCAGCAGCTTAGCGCTGGTCGGGAGTAGTAGGGGCTACAATGAGCAGTTCTTC. Its protein is CASSLALVGSSRGYNEQFF. The V gene is TRBV7-8, the J gene TRBJ2-1, with D possibly being TRBD2 (6 bases). Germline V gene sequence: CDR1 SGHVS, CDR2 FQNEAQ. Trimming pared 0 bases from V and 3 bases from J, leaving 21 bases between. There are 19 residues in the CDR3.

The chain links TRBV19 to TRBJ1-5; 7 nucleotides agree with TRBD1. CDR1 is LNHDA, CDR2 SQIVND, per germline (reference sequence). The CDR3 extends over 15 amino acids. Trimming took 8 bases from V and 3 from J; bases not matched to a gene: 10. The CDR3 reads CASSALGQNNQPQHF. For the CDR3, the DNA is TGTGCCAGTTCCGCCTTGGGACAGAACAATCAGCCCCAGCATTTT.